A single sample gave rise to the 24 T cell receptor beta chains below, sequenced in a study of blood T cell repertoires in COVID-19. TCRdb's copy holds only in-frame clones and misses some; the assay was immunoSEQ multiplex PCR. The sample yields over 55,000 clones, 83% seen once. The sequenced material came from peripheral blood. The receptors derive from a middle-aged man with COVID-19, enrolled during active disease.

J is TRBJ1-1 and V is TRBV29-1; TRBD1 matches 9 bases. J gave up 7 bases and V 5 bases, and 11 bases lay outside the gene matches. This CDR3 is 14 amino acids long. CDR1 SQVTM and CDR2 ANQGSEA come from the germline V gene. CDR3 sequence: CSVRRLQGAVEAFF. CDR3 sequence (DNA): TGCAGCGTTCGGAGACTACAGGGGGCGGTTGAAGCTTTCTTT.

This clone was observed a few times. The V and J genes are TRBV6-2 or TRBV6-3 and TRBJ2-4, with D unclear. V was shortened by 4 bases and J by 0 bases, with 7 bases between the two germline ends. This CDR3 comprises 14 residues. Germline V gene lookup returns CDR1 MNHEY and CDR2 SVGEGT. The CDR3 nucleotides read TGTGCCAGCAGTTTTACCGGAGCCAAAAACATTCAGTACTTC. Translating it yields CASSFTGAKNIQYF.

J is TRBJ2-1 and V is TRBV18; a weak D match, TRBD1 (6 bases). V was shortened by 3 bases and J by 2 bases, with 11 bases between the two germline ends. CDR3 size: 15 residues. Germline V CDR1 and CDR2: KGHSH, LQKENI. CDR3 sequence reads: CASSPTGPPYNEQFF. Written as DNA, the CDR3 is TGTGCCAGCTCACCGACAGGACCCCCCTACAATGAGCAGTTCTTC. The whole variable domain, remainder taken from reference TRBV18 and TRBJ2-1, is NAGVMQNPRHLVRRRGQEARLRCSPMKGHSHVYWYRQLPEEGLKFMVYLQKENIIDESGMPKERFSAEFPKEGPSILRIQQVVRGDSAAYFCASSPTGPPYNEQFFGPGTRLTVL.

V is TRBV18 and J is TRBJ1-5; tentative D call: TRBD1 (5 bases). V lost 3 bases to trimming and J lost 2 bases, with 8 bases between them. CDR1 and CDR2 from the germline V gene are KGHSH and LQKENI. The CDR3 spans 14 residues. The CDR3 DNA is TGTGCCAGCTCACCGGGGACTCGCAATCAGCCCCAGCATTTT. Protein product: CASSPGTRNQPQHF.

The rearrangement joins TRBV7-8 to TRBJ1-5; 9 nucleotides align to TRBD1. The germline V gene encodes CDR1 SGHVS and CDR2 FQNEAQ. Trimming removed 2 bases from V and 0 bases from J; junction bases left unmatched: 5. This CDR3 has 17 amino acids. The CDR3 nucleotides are TGTGCCAGCAGCTTACCACGGACAGGGGATAGCAATCAGCCCCAGCATTTT. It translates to CASSLPRTGDSNQPQHF.

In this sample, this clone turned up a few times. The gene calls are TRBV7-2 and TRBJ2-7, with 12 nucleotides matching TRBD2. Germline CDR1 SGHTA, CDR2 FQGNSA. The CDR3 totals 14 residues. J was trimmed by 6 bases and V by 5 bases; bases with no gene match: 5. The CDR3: CASSNLAGGIEQYF. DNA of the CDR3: TGTGCCAGCAGCAATCTAGCGGGAGGGATCGAGCAGTACTTC.

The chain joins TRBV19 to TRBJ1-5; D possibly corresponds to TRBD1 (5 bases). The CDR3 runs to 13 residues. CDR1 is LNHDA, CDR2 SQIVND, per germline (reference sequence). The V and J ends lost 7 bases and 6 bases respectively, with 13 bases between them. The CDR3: CASMEAGRQPQHF. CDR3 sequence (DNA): TGTGCCAGTATGGAGGCGGGGCGTCAGCCCCAGCATTTT.

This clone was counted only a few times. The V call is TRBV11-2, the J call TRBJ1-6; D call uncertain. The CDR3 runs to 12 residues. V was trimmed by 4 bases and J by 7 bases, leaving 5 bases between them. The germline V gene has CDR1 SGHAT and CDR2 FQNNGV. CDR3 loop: CASSSLNSPLHF. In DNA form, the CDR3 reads TGTGCCAGCAGCTCCCTGAATTCACCCCTCCACTTT.

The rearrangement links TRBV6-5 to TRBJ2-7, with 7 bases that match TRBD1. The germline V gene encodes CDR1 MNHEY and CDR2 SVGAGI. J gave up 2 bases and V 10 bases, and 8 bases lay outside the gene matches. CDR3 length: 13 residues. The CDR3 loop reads CATTGQLPYEQYF. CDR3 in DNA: TGTGCCACCACGGGACAGCTTCCCTACGAGCAGTACTTC.

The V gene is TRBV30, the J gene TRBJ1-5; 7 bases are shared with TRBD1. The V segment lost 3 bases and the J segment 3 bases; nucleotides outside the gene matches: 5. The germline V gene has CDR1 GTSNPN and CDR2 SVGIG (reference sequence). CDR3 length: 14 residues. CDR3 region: CAWRTTGSNQPQHF. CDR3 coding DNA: TGTGCCTGGAGGACGACAGGGTCCAATCAGCCCCAGCATTTT.

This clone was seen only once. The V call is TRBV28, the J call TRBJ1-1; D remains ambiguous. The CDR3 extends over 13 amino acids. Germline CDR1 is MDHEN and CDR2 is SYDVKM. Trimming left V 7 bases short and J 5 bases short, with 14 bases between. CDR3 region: CASTQAGFTEAFF. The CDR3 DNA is TGTGCCAGCACGCAAGCGGGTTTTACTGAAGCTTTCTTT.

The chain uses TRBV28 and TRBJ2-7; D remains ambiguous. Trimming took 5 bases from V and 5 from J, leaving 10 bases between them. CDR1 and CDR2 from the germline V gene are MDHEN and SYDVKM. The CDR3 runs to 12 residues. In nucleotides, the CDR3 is TGTGCCAGCAGTACGACCCGGGACGAGCAGTACTTC. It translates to CASSTTRDEQYF. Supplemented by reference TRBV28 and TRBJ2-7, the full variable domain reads DVKVTQSSRYLVKRTGEKVFLECVQDMDHENMFWYRQDPGLGLRLIYFSYDVKMKEKGDIPEGYSVSREKKERFSLILESASTNQTSMYLCASSTTRDEQYFGPGTRLTVT.

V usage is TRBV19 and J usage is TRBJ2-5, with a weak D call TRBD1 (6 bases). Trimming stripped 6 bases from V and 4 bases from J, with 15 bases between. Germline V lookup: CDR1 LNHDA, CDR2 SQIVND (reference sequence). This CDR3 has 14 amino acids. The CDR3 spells CASSMNRVGETQYF. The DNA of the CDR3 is TGTGCCAGTAGCATGAACAGGGTTGGAGAGACCCAGTACTTC. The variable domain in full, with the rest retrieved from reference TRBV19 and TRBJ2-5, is DGGITQSPKYLFRKEGQNVTLSCEQNLNHDAMYWYRQDPGQGLRLIYYSQIVNDFQKGDIAEGYSVSREKKESFPLTVTSAQKNPTAFYLCASSMNRVGETQYFGPGTRLLVL.

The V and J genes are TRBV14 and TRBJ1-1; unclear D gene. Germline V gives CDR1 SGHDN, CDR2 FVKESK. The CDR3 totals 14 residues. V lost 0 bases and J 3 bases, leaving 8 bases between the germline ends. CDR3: CASSQDIMYTEAFF. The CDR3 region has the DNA TGTGCCAGCAGCCAAGATATTATGTACACTGAAGCTTTCTTT.

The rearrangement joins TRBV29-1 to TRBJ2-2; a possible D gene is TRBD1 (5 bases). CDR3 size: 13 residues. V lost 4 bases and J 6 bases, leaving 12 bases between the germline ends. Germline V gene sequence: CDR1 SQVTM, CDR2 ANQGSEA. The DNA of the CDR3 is TGCAGCGTTGTGGACATTAAGGCCGGGGAGCTGTTTTTT. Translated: CSVVDIKAGELFF.

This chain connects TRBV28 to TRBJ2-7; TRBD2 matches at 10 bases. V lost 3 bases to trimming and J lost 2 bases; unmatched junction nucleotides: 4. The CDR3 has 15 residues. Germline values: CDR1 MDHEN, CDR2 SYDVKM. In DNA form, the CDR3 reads TGTGCCAGCAGTTTCTTAGCGGGAGGCACCTACGAGCAGTACTTC. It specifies CASSFLAGGTYEQYF.

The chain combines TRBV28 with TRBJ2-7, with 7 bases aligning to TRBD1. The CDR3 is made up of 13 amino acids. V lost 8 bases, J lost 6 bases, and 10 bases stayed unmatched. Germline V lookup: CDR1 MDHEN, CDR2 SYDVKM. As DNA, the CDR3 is TGTGCCAGCCGCGGTCCAGGGGGTCGCGAGCAGTACTTC. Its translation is CASRGPGGREQYF.

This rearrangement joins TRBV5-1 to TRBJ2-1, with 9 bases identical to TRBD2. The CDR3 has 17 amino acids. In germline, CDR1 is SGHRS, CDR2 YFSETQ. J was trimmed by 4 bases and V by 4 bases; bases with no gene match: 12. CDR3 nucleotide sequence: TGCGCCAGCAGCGCTTTTCTCTCTAGCGGGACTTACAATGAGCAGTTCTTC. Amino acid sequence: CASSAFLSSGTYNEQFF.

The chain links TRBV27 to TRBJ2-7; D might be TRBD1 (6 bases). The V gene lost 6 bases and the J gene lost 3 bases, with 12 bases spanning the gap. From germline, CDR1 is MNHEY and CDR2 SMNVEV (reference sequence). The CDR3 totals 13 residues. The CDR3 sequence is CASSLQGGYEQYF. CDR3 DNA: TGTGCCAGCAGCCTACAAGGGGGCTACGAGCAGTACTTC.

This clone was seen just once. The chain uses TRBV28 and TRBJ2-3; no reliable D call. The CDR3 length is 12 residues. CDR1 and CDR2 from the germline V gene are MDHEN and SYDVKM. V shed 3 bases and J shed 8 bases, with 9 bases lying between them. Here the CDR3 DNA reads TGTGCCAGCAGTTTGTGGCCAGTTACGCAGTATTTT. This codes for CASSLWPVTQYF.

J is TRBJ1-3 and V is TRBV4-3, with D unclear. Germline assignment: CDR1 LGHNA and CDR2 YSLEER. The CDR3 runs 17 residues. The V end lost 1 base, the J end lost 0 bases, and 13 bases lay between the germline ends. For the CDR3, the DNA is TGCGCCAGCAGCCAAGTGGGAGGCAAATACTCTGGAAACACCATATATTTT. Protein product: CASSQVGGKYSGNTIYF.

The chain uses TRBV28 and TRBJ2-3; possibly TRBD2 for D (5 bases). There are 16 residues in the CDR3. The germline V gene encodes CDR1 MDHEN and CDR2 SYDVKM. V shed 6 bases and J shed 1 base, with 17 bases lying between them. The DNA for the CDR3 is TGTGCCAGCAGCTCCCTAGCAGTAGTAGGCACAGATACGCAGTATTTT. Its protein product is CASSSLAVVGTDTQYF.

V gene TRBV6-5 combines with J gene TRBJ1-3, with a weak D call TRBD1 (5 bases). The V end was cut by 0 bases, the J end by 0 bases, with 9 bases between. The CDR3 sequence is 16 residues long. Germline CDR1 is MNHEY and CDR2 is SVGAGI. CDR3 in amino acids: CASSYSMTASGNTIYF. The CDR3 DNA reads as TGTGCCAGCAGTTACTCGATGACAGCCTCTGGAAACACCATATATTTT.

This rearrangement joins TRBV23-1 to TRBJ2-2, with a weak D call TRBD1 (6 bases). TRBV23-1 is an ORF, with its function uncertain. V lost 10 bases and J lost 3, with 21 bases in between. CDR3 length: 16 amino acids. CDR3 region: CAIPGKLGADTGELFF. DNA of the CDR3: TGCGCCATCCCGGGTAAGTTGGGGGCGGACACCGGGGAGCTGTTTTTT.